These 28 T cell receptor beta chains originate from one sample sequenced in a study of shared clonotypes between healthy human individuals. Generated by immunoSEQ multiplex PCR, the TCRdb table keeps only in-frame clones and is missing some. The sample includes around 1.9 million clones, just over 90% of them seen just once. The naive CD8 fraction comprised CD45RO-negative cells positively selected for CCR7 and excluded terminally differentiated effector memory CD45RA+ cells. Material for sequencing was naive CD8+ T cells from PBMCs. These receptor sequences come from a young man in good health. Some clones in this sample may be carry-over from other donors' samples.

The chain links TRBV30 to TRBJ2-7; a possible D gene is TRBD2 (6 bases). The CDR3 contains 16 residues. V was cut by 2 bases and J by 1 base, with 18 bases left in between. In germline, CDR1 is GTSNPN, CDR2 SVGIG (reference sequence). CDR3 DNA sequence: TGTGCCTGGAGTTCCGACCCTTCGGGAGTGTCCTACGAGCAGTACTTC. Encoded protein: CAWSSDPSGVSYEQYF.

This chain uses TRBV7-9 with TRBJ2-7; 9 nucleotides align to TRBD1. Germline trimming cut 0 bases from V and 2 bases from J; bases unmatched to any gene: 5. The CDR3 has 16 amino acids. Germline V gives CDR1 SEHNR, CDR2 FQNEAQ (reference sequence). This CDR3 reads CASSLAGGQGTYEQYF. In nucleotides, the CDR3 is TGTGCCAGCAGCTTAGCAGGGGGACAGGGAACCTACGAGCAGTACTTC.

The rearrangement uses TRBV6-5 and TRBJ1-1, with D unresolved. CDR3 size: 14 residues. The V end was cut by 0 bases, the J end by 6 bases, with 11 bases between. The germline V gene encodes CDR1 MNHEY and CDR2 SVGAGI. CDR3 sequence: CASSYSIAWAEAFF. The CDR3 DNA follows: TGTGCCAGCAGTTACTCGATTGCGTGGGCTGAAGCTTTCTTT.

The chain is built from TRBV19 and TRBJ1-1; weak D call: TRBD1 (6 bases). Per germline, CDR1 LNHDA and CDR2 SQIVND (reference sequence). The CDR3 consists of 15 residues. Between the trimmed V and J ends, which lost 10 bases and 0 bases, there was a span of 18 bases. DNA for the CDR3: TGTGCCACCTCAGAACCCGGGACATTGAACACTGAAGCTTTCTTT. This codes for CATSEPGTLNTEAFF.

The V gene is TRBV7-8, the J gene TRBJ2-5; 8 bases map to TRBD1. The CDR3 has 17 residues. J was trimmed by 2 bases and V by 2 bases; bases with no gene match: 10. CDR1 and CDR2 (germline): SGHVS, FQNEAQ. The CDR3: CASSLLGGTGVQETQYF. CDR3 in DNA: TGTGCCAGCAGCTTATTGGGCGGGACAGGCGTTCAAGAGACCCAGTACTTC.

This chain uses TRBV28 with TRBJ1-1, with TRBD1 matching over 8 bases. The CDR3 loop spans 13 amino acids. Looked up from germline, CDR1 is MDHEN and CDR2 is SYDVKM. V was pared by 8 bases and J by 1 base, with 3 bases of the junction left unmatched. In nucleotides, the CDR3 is TGTGCCAGCGGAGACAGGGGGAACACTGAAGCTTTCTTT. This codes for CASGDRGNTEAFF.

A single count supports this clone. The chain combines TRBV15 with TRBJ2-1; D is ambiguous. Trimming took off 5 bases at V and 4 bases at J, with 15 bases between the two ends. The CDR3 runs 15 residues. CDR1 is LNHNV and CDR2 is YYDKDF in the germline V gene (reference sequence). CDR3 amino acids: CATSDKAGWYNEQFF. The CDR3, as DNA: TGTGCCACCAGCGACAAGGCCGGATGGTACAATGAGCAGTTCTTC.

CDR3 coding DNA: TGTGCCAGCAGCGTAAGCGGGACCAGCACCGGGGAGCTGTTTTTT. Amino acids: CASSVSGTSTGELFF. The chain uses TRBV9 and TRBJ2-2, with 7 bases fitting TRBD2. From germline, CDR1 is SGDLS and CDR2 YYNGEE. CDR3 length: 15 amino acids. V was clipped by 1 base and J by 4 bases; unmatched bases: 4.

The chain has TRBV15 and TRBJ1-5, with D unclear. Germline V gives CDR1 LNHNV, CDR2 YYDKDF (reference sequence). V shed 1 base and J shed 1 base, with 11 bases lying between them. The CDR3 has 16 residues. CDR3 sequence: CATSRGAGWSNQPQHF. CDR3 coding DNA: TGTGCCACCAGCAGAGGGGCAGGTTGGAGCAATCAGCCCCAGCATTTT. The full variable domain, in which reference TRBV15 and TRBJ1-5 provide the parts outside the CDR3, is DAMVIQNPRYQVTQFGKPVTLSCSQTLNHNVMYWYQQKSSQAPKLLFHYYDKDFNNEADTPDNFQSRRPNTSFCFLDIRSPGLGDTAMYLCATSRGAGWSNQPQHFGDGTRLSIL.

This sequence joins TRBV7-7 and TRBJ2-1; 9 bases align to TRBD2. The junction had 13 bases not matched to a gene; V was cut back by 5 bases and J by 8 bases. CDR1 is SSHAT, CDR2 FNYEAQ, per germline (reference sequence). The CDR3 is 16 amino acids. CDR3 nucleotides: TGTGCCAGCAGCGTTAGGGCGGGAGGGCCTAGGGATGAGCAGTTCTTC. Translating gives CASSVRAGGPRDEQFF.

DNA of the CDR3: TGTGCCAGCAGTCCGTTACGGGGAGGGTCTGGAAACACCATATATTTT. This codes for CASSPLRGGSGNTIYF. The rearrangement uses TRBV28 and TRBJ1-3, with D unresolved. Germline assignment: CDR1 MDHEN and CDR2 SYDVKM. This CDR3 contains 16 residues. Trimming shortened V by 5 bases and J by 1 base, and 15 bases separated the two germline ends.

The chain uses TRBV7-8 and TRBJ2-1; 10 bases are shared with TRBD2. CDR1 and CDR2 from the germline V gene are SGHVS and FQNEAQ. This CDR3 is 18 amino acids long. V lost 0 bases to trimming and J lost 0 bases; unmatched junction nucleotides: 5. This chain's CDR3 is CASSLALAGSFSYNEQFF. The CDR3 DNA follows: TGTGCCAGCAGCTTAGCACTAGCGGGATCTTTCTCCTACAATGAGCAGTTCTTC. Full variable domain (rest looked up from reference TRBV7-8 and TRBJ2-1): GAGVSQSPRYKVAKRGQDVALRCDPISGHVSLFWYQQALGQGPEFLTYFQNEAQLDKSGLPSDRFFAERPEGSVSTLKIQRTQQEDSAVYLCASSLALAGSFSYNEQFFGPGTRLTVL.

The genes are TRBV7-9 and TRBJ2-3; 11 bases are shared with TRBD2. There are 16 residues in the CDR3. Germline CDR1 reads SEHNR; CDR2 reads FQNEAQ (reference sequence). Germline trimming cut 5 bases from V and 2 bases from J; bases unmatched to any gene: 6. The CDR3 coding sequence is TGTGCCAGCAGCCGATTGACTAGCGGGACCACAGATACGCAGTATTTT. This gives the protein CASSRLTSGTTDTQYF.

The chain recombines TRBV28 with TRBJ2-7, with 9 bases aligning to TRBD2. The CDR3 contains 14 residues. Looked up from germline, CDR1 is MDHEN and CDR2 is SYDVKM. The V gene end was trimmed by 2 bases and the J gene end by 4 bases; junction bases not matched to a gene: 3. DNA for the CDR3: TGTGCCAGCAGTTTACCGGCGGGAGGGTACGAGCAGTACTTC. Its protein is CASSLPAGGYEQYF.

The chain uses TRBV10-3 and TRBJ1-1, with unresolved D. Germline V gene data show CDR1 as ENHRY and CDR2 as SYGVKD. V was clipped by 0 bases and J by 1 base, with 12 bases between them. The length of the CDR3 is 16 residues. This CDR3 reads CAISESTFAGNTEAFF. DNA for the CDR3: TGTGCCATCAGTGAGTCGACTTTTGCGGGGAACACTGAAGCTTTCTTT.

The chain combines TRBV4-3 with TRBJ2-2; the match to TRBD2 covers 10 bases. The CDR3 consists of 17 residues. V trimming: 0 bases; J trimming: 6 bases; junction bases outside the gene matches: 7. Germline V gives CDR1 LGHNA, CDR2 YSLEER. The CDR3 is CASSQDLAGDLSGELFF. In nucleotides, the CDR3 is TGCGCCAGCAGCCAAGATCTAGCGGGAGATCTCTCCGGGGAGCTGTTTTTT.

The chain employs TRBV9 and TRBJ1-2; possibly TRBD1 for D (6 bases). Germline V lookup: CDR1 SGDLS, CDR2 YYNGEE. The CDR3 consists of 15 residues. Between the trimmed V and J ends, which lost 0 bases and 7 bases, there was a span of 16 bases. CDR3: CASSVGGGRLGGYTF. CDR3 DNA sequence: TGTGCCAGCAGCGTAGGAGGGGGTCGATTGGGTGGCTACACCTTC.

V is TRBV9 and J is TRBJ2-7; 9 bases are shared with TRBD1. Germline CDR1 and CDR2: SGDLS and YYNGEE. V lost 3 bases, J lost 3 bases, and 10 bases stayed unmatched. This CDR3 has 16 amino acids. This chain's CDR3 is CASSAYTGTGFYEQYF. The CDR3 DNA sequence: TGTGCCAGCAGCGCCTATACCGGGACAGGGTTCTACGAGCAGTACTTC.

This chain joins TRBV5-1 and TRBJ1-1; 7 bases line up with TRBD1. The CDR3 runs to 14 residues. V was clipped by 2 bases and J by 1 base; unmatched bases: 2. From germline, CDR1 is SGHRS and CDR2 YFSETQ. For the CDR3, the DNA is TGCGCCAGCAGCTTCCGGGACAGGAACACTGAAGCTTTCTTT. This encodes CASSFRDRNTEAFF.

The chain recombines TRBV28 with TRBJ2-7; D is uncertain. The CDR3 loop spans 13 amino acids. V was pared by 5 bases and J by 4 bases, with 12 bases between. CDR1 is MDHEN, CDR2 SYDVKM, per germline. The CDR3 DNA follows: TGTGCCAGCAGTCCCTTCCTCAGATACGAGCAGTACTTC. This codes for CASSPFLRYEQYF.

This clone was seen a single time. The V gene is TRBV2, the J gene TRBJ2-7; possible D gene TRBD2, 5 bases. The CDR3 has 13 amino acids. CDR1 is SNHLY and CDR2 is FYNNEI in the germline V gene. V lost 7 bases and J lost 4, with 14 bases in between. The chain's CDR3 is CASTQTTLYEQYF. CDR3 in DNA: TGTGCCAGCACGCAGACTACACTTTACGAGCAGTACTTC.

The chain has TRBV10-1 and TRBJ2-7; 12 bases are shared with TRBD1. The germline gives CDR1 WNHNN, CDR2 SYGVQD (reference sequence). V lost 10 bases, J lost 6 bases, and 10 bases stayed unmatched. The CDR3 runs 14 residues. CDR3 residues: CATSPGDRGREQYF. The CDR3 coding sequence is TGCGCCACCTCCCCGGGGGACAGGGGGCGCGAGCAGTACTTC.

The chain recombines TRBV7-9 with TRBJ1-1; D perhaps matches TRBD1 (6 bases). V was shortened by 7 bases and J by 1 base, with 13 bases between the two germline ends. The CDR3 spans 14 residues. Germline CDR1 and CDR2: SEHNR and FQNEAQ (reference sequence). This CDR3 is CASNYGQPNTEAFF. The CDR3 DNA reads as TGTGCCAGCAACTATGGACAGCCGAACACTGAAGCTTTCTTT.

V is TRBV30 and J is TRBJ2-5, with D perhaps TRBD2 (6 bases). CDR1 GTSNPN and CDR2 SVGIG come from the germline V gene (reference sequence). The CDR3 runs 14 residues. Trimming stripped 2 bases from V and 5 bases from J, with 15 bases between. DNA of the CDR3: TGTGCCTGGAGTACGGCAGGGAGGATCGAGACCCAGTACTTC. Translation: CAWSTAGRIETQYF.

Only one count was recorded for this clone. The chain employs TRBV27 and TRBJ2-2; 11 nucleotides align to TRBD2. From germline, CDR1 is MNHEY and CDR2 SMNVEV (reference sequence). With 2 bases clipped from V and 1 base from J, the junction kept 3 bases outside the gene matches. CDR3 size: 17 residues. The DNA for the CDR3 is TGTGCCAGCAGTTTAGTAGGGACTAGCGGGAACACCGGGGAGCTGTTTTTT. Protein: CASSLVGTSGNTGELFF.

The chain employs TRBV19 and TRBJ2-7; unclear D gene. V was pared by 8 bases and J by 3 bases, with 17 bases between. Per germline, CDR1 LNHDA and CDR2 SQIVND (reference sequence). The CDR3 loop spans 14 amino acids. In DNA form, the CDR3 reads TGTGCCAGTGGCCAGGATCCAGACCACTACGAGCAGTACTTC. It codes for CASGQDPDHYEQYF.

The CDR3 spells CASSPIGQRNTEAFF. Here the CDR3 DNA reads TGTGCCAGCAGCCCCATAGGGCAGAGGAACACTGAAGCTTTCTTT. This chain joins TRBV7-9 and TRBJ1-1, with unresolved D. Trimming took off 5 bases at V and 1 base at J, with 14 bases between the two ends. This CDR3 has 15 residues. Germline V gene sequence: CDR1 SEHNR, CDR2 FQNEAQ (reference sequence).

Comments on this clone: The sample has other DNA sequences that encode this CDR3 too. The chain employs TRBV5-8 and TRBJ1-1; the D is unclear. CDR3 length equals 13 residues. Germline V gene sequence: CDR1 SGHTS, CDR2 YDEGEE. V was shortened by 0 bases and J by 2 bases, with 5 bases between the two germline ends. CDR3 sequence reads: CASSLGGNTEAFF. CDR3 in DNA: TGTGCCAGCAGCTTGGGCGGAAACACTGAAGCTTTCTTT.